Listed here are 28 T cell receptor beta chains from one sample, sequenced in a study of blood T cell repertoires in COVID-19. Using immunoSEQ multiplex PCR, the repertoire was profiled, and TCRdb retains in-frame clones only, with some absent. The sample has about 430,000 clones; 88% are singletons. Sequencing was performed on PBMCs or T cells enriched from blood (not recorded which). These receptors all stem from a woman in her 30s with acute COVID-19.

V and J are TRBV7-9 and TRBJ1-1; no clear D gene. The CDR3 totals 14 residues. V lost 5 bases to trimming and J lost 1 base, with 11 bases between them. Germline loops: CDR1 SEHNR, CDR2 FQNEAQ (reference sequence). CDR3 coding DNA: TGTGCCAGCAGCCCGGGGTTGGCGAACACTGAAGCTTTCTTT. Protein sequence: CASSPGLANTEAFF. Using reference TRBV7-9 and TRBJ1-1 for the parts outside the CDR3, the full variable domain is DTGVSQNPRHKITKRGQNVTFRCDPISEHNRLYWYRQTLGQGPEFLTYFQNEAQLEKSRLLSDRFSAERPKGSFSTLEIQRTEQGDSAMYLCASSPGLANTEAFFGQGTRLTVV.

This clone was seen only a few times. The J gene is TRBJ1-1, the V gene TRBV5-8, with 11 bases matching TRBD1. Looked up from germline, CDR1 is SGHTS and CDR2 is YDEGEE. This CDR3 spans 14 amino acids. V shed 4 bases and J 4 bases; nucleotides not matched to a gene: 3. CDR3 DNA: TGTGCCAGCAGCGTGGGACAGGGGGTCACTGAAGCTTTCTTT. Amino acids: CASSVGQGVTEAFF.

The CDR3 sequence is CASSQDWGHGYTF. The DNA of the CDR3 is TGCGCCAGCAGCCAAGATTGGGGCCATGGCTACACCTTC. The genes are TRBV4-3 and TRBJ1-2, with a tentative D call TRBD1 (5 bases). Germline assignment: CDR1 LGHNA and CDR2 YSLEER. The CDR3 contains 13 residues. The V and J ends lost 0 bases and 6 bases respectively, with 8 bases between them.

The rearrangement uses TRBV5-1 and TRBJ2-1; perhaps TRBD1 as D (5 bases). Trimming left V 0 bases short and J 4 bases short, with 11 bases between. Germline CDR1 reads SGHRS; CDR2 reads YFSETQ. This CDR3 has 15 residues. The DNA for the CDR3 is TGCGCCAGCAGCTTGGGGGGCGAGTATTACAATGAGCAGTTCTTC. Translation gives CASSLGGEYYNEQFF.

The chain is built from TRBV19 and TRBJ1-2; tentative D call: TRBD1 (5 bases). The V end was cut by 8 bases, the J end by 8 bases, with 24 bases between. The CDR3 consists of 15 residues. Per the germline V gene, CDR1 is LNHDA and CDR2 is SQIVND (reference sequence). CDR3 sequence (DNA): TGTGCCAGTGGGGCGATCGACAGAGCAATTCCAGGCTACACCTTC. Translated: CASGAIDRAIPGYTF.

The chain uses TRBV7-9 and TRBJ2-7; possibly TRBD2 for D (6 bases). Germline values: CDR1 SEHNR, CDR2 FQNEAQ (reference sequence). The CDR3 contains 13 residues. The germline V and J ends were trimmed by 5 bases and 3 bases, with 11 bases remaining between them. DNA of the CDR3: TGTGCCAGCAGCCTACTAGCTGGCTACGAGCAGTACTTC. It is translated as CASSLLAGYEQYF.

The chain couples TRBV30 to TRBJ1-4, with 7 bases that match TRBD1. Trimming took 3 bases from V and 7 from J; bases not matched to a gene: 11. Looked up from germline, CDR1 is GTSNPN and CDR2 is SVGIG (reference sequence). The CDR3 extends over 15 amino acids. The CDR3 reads CAWSGQVGKGEKLFF. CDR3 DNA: TGTGCCTGGAGCGGACAGGTGGGGAAGGGTGAAAAACTGTTTTTT.

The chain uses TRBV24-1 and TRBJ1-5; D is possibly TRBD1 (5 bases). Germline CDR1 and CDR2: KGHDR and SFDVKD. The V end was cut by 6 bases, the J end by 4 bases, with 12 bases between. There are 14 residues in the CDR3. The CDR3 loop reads CATSRQGWNQPQHF. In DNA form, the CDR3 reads TGTGCCACCAGTCGGCAGGGATGGAATCAGCCCCAGCATTTT.

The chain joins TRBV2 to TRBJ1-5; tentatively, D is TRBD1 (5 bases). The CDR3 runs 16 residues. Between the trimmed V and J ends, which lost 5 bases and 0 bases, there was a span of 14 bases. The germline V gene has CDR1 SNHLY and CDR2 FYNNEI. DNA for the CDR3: TGTGCCAGCAGTTGGGGCAATGCCATTAGCAATCAGCCCCAGCATTTT. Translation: CASSWGNAISNQPQHF.

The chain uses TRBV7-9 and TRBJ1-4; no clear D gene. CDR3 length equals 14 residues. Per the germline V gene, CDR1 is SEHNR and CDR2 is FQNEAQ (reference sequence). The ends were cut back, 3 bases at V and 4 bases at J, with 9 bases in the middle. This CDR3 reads CASSFGRDNEKLFF. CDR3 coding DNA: TGTGCCAGCAGCTTCGGACGGGATAATGAAAAACTGTTTTTT.

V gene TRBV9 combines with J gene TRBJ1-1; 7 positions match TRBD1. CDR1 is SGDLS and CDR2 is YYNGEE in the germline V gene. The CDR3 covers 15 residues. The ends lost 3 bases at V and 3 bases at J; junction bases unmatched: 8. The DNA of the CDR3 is TGTGCCAGCAGCGATGCCAGGGGGGTGGACACTGAAGCTTTCTTT. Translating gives CASSDARGVDTEAFF.

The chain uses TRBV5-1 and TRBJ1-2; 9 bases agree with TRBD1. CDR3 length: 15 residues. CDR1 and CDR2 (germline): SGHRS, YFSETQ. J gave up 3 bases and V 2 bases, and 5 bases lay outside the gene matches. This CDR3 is CASSFPTGGDYGYTF. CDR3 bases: TGCGCCAGCAGCTTTCCTACAGGGGGCGACTATGGCTACACCTTC.

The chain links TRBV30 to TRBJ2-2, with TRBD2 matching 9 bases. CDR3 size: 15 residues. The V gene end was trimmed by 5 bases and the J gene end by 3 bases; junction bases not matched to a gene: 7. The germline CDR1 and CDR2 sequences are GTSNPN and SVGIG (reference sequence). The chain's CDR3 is CAWFSGGPYTGELFF. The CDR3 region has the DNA TGTGCCTGGTTCAGCGGGGGGCCCTACACCGGGGAGCTGTTTTTT. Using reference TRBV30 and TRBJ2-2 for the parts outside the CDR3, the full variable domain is SQTIHQWPATLVQPVGSPLSLECTVEGTSNPNLYWYRQAAGRGLQLLFYSVGIGQISSEVPQNLSASRPQDRQFILSSKKLLLSDSGFYLCAWFSGGPYTGELFFGEGSRLTVL.

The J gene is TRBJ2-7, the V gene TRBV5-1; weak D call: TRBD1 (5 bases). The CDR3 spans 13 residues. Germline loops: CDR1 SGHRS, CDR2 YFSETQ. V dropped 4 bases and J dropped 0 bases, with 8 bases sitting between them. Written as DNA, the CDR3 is TGCGCCAGCAGCGAAGGGGACTCCTACGAGCAGTACTTC. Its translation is CASSEGDSYEQYF.

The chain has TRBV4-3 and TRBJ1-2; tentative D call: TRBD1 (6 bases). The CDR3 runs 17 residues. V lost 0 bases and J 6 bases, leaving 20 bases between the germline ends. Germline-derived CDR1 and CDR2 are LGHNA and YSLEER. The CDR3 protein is CASSQDYREIIMDGYTF. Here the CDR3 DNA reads TGCGCCAGCAGCCAAGATTACAGGGAAATTATTATGGATGGCTACACCTTC.

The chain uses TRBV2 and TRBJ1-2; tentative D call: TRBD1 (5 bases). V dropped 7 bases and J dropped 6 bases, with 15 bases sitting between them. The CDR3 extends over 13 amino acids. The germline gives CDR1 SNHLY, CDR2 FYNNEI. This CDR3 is CASMVWPGDGYTF. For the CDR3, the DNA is TGTGCCAGCATGGTCTGGCCGGGGGATGGCTACACCTTC. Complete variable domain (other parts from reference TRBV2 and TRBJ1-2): EPEVTQTPSHQVTQMGQEVILRCVPISNHLYFYWYRQILGQKVEFLVSFYNNEISEKSEIFDDQFSVERPDGSNFTLKIRSTKLEDSAMYFCASMVWPGDGYTFGSGTRLTVV.

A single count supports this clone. The CDR3 DNA sequence: TGTGCCAGCAGTTATAAGCAGGTGAACACTGAAGCTTTCTTT. Its protein is CASSYKQVNTEAFF. The rearrangement uses TRBV6-5 and TRBJ1-1; D is undetermined. V gave up 3 bases and J gave up 0 bases, with 8 bases separating them. The length of the CDR3 is 14 residues. Looked up from germline, CDR1 is MNHEY and CDR2 is SVGAGI.

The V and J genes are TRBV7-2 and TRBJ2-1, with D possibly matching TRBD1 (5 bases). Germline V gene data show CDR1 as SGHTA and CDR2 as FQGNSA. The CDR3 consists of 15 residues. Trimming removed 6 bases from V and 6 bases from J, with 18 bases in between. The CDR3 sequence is CASRPRARQSNEQFF. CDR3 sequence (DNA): TGTGCCAGCAGACCCCGCGCGCGACAGAGCAATGAGCAGTTCTTC.

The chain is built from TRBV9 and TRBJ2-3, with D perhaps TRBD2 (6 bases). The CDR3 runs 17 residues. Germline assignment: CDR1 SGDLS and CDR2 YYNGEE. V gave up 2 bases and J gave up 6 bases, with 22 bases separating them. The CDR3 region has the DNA TGTGCCAGCAGCGTGGGCCACTGGCGGGGACCCGCCGATACGCAGTATTTT. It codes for CASSVGHWRGPADTQYF.

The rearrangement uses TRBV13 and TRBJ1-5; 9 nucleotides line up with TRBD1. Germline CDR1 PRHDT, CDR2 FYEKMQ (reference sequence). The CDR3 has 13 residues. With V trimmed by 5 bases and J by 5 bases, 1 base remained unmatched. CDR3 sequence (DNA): TGTGCCAGCAGCAGGGACAGGGATCAGCCCCAGCATTTT. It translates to CASSRDRDQPQHF.

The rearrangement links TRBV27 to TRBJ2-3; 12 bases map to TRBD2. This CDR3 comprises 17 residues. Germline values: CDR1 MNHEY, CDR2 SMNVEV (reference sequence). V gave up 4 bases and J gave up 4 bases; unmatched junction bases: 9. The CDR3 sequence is CASSSLAGGRTADTQYF. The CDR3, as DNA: TGTGCCAGCAGTTCGCTAGCGGGGGGGCGGACAGCAGATACGCAGTATTTT.

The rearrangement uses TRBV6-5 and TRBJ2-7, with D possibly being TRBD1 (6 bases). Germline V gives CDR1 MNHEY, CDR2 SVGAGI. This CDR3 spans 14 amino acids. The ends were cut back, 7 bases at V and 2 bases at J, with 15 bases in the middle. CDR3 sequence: CASIPRGLAYEQYF. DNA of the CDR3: TGTGCCAGCATCCCCAGGGGCCTCGCCTACGAGCAGTACTTC.

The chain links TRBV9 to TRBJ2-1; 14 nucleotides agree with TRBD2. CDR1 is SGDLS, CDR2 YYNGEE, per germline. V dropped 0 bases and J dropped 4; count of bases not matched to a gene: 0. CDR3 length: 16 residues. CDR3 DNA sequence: TGTGCCAGCAGCGTAGGGACTAGCGGGGGGTACAATGAGCAGTTCTTC. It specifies CASSVGTSGGYNEQFF.

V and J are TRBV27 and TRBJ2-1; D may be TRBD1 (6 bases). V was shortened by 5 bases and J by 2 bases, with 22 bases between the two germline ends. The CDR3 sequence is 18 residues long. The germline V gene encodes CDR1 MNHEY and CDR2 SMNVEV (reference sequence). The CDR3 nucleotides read TGTGCCAGCAGTGCAAGGGACACCACTGTTACCGCCTACAATGAGCAGTTCTTC. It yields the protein CASSARDTTVTAYNEQFF.

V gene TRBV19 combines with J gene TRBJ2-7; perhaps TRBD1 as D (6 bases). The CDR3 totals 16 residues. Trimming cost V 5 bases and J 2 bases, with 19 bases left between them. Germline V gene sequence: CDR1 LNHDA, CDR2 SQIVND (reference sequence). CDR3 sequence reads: CASSAREGQRTYEQYF. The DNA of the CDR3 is TGTGCCAGTAGTGCAAGGGAAGGACAGCGAACCTACGAGCAGTACTTC.

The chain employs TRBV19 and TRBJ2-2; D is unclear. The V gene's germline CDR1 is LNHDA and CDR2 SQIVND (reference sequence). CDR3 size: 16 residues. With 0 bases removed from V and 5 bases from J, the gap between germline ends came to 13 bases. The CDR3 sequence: CASSIDITLWTGELFF. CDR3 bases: TGTGCCAGTAGTATAGATATAACCCTATGGACCGGGGAGCTGTTTTTT.

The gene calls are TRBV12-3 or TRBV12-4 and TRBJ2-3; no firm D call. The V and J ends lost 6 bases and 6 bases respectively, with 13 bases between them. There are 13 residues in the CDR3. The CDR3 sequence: CASSFPPRDTQYF. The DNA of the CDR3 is TGTGCCAGCAGCTTCCCTCCGAGGGATACGCAGTATTTT.

The CDR3 bases are TGTGCCTGGAGTGTACCCAAAGACGGAATAGCGGGGGGGCGGGTAAATGAGCAGTTCTTC. This sequence encodes CAWSVPKDGIAGGRVNEQFF. The chain couples TRBV30 to TRBJ2-1; TRBD2 aligns across 11 bases. The V gene's germline CDR1 is GTSNPN and CDR2 SVGIG (reference sequence). This CDR3 is 20 amino acids long. The V and J ends lost 0 bases and 7 bases, in that order; junction bases with no gene match: 20.